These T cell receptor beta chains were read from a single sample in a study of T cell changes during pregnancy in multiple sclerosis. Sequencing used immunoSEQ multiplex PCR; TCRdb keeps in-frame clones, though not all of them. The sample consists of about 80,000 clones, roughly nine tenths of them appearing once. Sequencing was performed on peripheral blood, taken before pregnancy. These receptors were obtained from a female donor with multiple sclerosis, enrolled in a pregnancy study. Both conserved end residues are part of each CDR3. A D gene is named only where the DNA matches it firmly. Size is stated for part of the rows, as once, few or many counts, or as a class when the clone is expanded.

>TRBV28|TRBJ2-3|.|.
CASSLLVVGGTDTQYF
TGTGCCAGCAGTTTATTGGTGGTCGGAGGCACAGATACGCAGTATTTT
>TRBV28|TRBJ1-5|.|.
CASSLRTLSGQPQHF
TGTGCCAGCAGTTTAAGGACCTTATCGGGGCAGCCCCAGCATTTT
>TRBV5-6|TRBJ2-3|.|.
CASSLAAADTQYF
TGTGCCAGCAGCTTGGCCGCGGCAGATACGCAGTATTTT
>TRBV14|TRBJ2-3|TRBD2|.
CASSQDWRSSGGTTDTQYF
TGTGCCAGCAGCCAAGATTGGAGAAGTTCGGGAGGGACGACAGATACGCAGTATTTT
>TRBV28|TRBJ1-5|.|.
CASSPGDQPQHF
TGTGCCAGCAGTCCAGGGGATCAGCCCCAGCATTTT
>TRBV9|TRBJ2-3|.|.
CASSVVGAGTDTQYF
TGTGCCAGCAGCGTGGTTGGGGCCGGCACAGATACGCAGTATTTT
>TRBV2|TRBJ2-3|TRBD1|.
CASSKRQGSTDTQYF
TGTGCCAGCAGTAAAAGACAGGGGAGCACAGATACGCAGTATTTT
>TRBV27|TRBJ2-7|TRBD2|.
CASSLLLAGGPYEQYF
TGTGCCAGCAGTTTATTACTAGCGGGAGGGCCCTACGAGCAGTACTTC
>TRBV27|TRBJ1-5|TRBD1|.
CASSPRDRGLYSNQPQHF
TGTGCCAGCAGTCCCCGGGACAGGGGGCTATATAGCAATCAGCCCCAGCATTTT
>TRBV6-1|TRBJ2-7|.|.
CASSEKSSGAGYEQYF
TGTGCCAGCAGTGAAAAGTCGTCAGGGGCCGGCTACGAGCAGTACTTC
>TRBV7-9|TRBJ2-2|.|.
CASSTVTGNTGELFF
TGTGCCAGCAGCACAGTCACAGGAAACACCGGGGAGCTGTTTTTT
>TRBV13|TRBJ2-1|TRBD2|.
CASSLAPTSGRDYNEQFF
TGTGCCAGCAGCTTGGCCCCTACTAGCGGGAGGGACTACAATGAGCAGTTCTTC
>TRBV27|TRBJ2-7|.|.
CASSLSGFGGNEQYF
TGTGCCAGCAGTTTAAGCGGTTTTGGTGGGAACGAGCAGTACTTC
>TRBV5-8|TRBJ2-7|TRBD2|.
CASSLGGLAGFYEQYF
TGTGCCAGCAGCTTGGGCGGACTAGCGGGTTTCTACGAGCAGTACTTC
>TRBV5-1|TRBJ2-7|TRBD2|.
CASSLVGLAGYEQYF
TGCGCCAGCAGCTTGGTAGGACTAGCGGGATACGAGCAGTACTTC
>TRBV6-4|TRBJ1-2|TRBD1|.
CASGLQGENYGYTF
TGTGCCAGCGGACTACAGGGGGAAAATTATGGCTACACCTTC
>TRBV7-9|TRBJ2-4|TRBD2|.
CASSTSGIAKNIQYF
TGTGCCAGCAGCACTAGCGGGATAGCCAAAAACATTCAGTACTTC
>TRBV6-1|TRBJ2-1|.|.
CASRALGQPYNEQFF
TGTGCCAGCAGGGCCCTTGGACAGCCCTACAATGAGCAGTTCTTC
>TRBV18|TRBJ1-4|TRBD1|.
CASSEAGQGNEKLFF
TGTGCCAGCTCAGAAGCGGGACAGGGGAATGAAAAACTGTTTTTT
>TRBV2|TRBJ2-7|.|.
CASSEAFSPYEQYF
TGTGCCAGCAGTGAAGCCTTCAGTCCCTACGAGCAGTACTTC
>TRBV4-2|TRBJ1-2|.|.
CASSQDADTTFYGYTF
TGTGCCAGCAGCCAAGATGCCGATACTACATTCTATGGCTACACCTTC
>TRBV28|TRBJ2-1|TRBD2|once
CASSFYRGAASGRSSYNEQFF
TGTGCCAGCAGTTTTTACCGGGGTGCGGCTAGCGGGAGAAGCTCCTACAATGAGCAGTTCTTC
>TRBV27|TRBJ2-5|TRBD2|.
CASSFLAGEETQYF
TGTGCCAGCAGTTTTTTAGCGGGAGAAGAGACCCAGTACTTC
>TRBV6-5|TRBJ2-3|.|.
CASTKIDTQYF
TGTGCCAGCACCAAAATTGATACGCAGTATTTT
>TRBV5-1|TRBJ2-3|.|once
CASSLAGLSTDTQYF
TGCGCCAGCAGCTTGGCAGGACTTAGCACAGATACGCAGTATTTT
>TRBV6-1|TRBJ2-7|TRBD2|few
CASSSGTSGSYEQYF
TGTGCCAGCAGTTCCGGGACTAGCGGGAGTTACGAGCAGTACTTC
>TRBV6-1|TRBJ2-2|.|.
CASTQSANTGELFF
TGTGCCAGCACCCAGAGCGCGAACACCGGGGAGCTGTTTTTT
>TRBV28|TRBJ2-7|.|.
CASSLDGTYEQYF
TGTGCCAGCAGTTTGGACGGGACCTACGAGCAGTACTTC
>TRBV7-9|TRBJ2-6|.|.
CASSRSGSGANVLTF
TGTGCCAGCAGCAGATCAGGCTCTGGGGCCAACGTCCTGACTTTC
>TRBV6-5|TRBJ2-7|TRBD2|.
CASSFLASGRDYEQYF
TGTGCCAGCAGTTTTTTGGCTAGCGGGAGGGACTACGAGCAGTACTTC
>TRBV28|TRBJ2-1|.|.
CASSLLGGLREQFF
TGTGCCAGCAGTTTACTAGGAGGACTGCGTGAGCAGTTCTTC
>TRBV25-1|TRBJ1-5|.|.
CASSEWGDQPQHF
TGTGCCAGCAGTGAATGGGGAGATCAGCCCCAGCATTTT
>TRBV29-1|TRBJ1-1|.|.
CSVTTGTGGTEAFF
TGCAGCGTGACCACAGGGACGGGGGGGACTGAAGCTTTCTTT
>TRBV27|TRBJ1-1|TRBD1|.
CASSGQVTGTEAFF
TGTGCCAGCAGTGGACAGGTCACGGGGACTGAAGCTTTCTTT
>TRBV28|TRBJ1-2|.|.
CASGGQLGYTF
TGTGCCAGCGGTGGACAGCTCGGCTACACCTTC
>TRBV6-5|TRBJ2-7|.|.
CASSYSGGQSYEQYF
TGTGCCAGCAGTTACTCGGGGGGACAGTCCTACGAGCAGTACTTC
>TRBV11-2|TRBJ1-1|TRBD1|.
CASSARGLGTEAFF
TGTGCCAGCAGCGCCAGGGGGCTGGGCACTGAAGCTTTCTTT